Listed here are 10 T cell receptor beta chains from one sample, sequenced in a study of blood T cell repertoires in COVID-19. Profiling relied on immunoSEQ multiplex PCR, and the TCRdb table lists in-frame clones only, not all of them. The repertoire holds over 70,000 clones, about 74% seen once, with about 2.2% in the top ten. The sample comprised peripheral blood. All receptors derive from a man between 70 and 80 years old with COVID-19, enrolled during active disease.

The chain joins TRBV7-9 to TRBJ2-3, with D maybe TRBD2 (5 bases). The germline V and J ends were trimmed by 8 bases and 2 bases, with 8 bases remaining between them. This CDR3 comprises 12 residues. Germline CDR1 reads SEHNR; CDR2 reads FQNEAQ (reference sequence). The CDR3, as DNA: TGTGCCAGCGGACTCTACACAGATACGCAGTATTTT. Protein product: CASGLYTDTQYF.

The chain has TRBV10-3 and TRBJ2-3; 10 bases are a match to TRBD2. Germline V gene lookup returns CDR1 ENHRY and CDR2 SYGVKD. The CDR3 covers 15 residues. With V trimmed by 7 bases and J by 3 bases, 7 bases remained unmatched. CDR3 amino acids: CAITEGLADTDTQYF. DNA of the CDR3: TGTGCCATCACCGAAGGACTAGCGGATACAGATACGCAGTATTTT.

This clone was observed a single time. The rearrangement links TRBV7-3 to TRBJ2-1; 12 bases match TRBD2. The CDR3 extends over 15 amino acids. Unmatched junction bases numbered 7, after V lost 6 bases and J lost 7 bases. Per the germline V gene, CDR1 is SGHTA and CDR2 is FQGTGA. The CDR3 DNA sequence: TGTGCCAGCAGTCAACTAGCGGGAGGCGTTAATGAGCAGTTCTTC. It specifies CASSQLAGGVNEQFF.

The chain recombines TRBV18 with TRBJ1-4; D gene uncertain. CDR1 KGHSH and CDR2 LQKENI come from the germline V gene. CDR3 length: 14 residues. V lost 3 bases, J lost 4 bases, and 9 bases lay in between. DNA for the CDR3: TGTGCCAGCTCACCGGCAGGAAATAATGAAAAACTGTTTTTT. Protein product: CASSPAGNNEKLFF. The full variable domain, with the rest looked up from reference TRBV18 and TRBJ1-4, is NAGVMQNPRHLVRRRGQEARLRCSPMKGHSHVYWYRQLPEEGLKFMVYLQKENIIDESGMPKERFSAEFPKEGPSILRIQQVVRGDSAAYFCASSPAGNNEKLFFGSGTQLSVL.

The chain recombines TRBV5-4 with TRBJ1-4; weak D call: TRBD1 (5 bases). The CDR3 has 14 amino acids. Germline assignment: CDR1 SGHNT and CDR2 YYREEE (reference sequence). The V and J ends lost 1 base and 8 bases respectively, with 12 bases between them. CDR3 coding DNA: TGTGCCAGCAGCTTGAACCAGGGAGGAGAAAAACTGTTTTTT. Protein: CASSLNQGGEKLFF.

J is TRBJ2-1 and V is TRBV18, with a possible D match to TRBD1 (6 bases). Germline values: CDR1 KGHSH, CDR2 LQKENI. Between the trimmed V and J ends, which lost 2 bases and 5 bases, there was a span of 13 bases. The CDR3 consists of 15 residues. DNA for the CDR3: TGTGCCAGCTCACCAGGGGGCGCACGCCACAATGAGCAGTTCTTC. Its protein product is CASSPGGARHNEQFF.

V is TRBV9 and J is TRBJ2-1, with TRBD2 identical over 8 bases. Germline loops: CDR1 SGDLS, CDR2 YYNGEE. This CDR3 is 17 amino acids long. V trimming: 3 bases; J trimming: 7 bases; junction bases outside the gene matches: 15. CDR3 in DNA: TGTGCCAGCAGCGAACCGGAGGGTCGGGAGGGGGGGAATGAGCAGTTCTTC. It encodes CASSEPEGREGGNEQFF.

The CDR3 loop is CASARDSYNEQFF. The CDR3 DNA reads as TGTGCCAGTGCACGAGACTCCTACAATGAGCAGTTCTTC. The V gene is TRBV12-3 or TRBV12-4, the J gene TRBJ2-1, with D uncertain. The CDR3 loop spans 13 amino acids. V was pared by 9 bases and J by 0 bases, with 9 bases between.

The chain employs TRBV29-1 and TRBJ1-4; 7 nucleotides match TRBD1. Germline V gene sequence: CDR1 SQVTM, CDR2 ANQGSEA. V shed 7 bases and J 6 bases; nucleotides not matched to a gene: 8. The CDR3 contains 13 residues. Here the CDR3 reads CSAVTGYDEKLFF. CDR3 nucleotide sequence: TGCAGCGCCGTGACAGGGTATGATGAAAAACTGTTTTTT.

CDR3 sequence (DNA): TGTGCCAGCAGTCCAGGGACAGGGGGTTACGAGCAGTACTTC. Translating gives CASSPGTGGYEQYF. This rearrangement joins TRBV2 to TRBJ2-7; 11 positions match TRBD1. The CDR3 loop spans 14 amino acids. The germline V gene has CDR1 SNHLY and CDR2 FYNNEI. Trimming cost V 5 bases and J 4 bases; bases outside gene matches: 4.